This TCR beta chain is from a study of T-cell memory formation after mild COVID-19. TCRdb reanalysed the 5' RACE reads using MiXCR and keeps one entry per CDR3 protein. The sample consists of about 600,000 distinct CDR3 sequences, roughly 20% of them appearing once. The source material was PBMCs or a T cell subset sorted from them (not recorded which). The receptor comes from an adult woman who had mild COVID-19 (a few samples of this study predate the infection). Cell type and time point are not known.

This CDR3 is CASSPLTSGRANSYNEQFF. In nucleotides, the CDR3 is TGTGCCAGCAGCCCCCTGACTAGCGGGAGGGCAAACTCCTACAATGAGCAGTTCTTC. The chain employs TRBV4-2 and TRBJ2-1; 14 positions agree with TRBD2. After removal of 4 bases from V and 0 bases from J, the junction contained 8 bases not matched to a gene. Per germline, CDR1 LGHNA and CDR2 YNFKEQ. The CDR3 runs 19 residues.